This entry describes one T cell receptor beta chain. The same CDR3 can be traced to other DNA sequences in this sample. The authors divided CD4+ cells into CD45RA+ naive and CD45RA-negative memory subsets. Germline V gene lookup returns CDR1 SGHTS and CDR2 YDEGEE. The length of the CDR3 is 13 residues. V was shortened by 1 base and J by 1 base, with 5 bases between the two germline ends. These data belong to a study of shared clonotypes between healthy human individuals. Some clones are missing from TCRdb's copy, which holds only in-frame ones; the method was immunoSEQ multiplex PCR. The repertoire includes about 2.5 million clones, 85% to 95% of them detected once, and approximately 0.4% sits in the top ten.

The sequence came from a man between 18 and 35 years old in good health. Some clones in this sample may be carry-over from other donors' samples. The chain is built from TRBV5-8 and TRBJ2-5, with TRBD1 as a possible D gene (5 bases). Sequences were obtained from naive CD4+ T cells from PBMCs. Subset in this sample: CD45RA+ positively selected. DNA for the CDR3: TGTGCCAGCAGCTTGCAGGGCCAAGAGACCCAGTACTTC. This translates into CASSLQGQETQYF. Based on the CDR3 plus reference TRBV5-8 and TRBJ2-5, the full variable domain is EAGVTQSPTHLIKTRGQQATLRCSPISGHTSVYWYQQALGLGLQFLLWYDEGEERNRGNFPPRFSGRQFPNYSSELNVNALELEDSALYLCASSLQGQETQYFGPGTRLLVL.